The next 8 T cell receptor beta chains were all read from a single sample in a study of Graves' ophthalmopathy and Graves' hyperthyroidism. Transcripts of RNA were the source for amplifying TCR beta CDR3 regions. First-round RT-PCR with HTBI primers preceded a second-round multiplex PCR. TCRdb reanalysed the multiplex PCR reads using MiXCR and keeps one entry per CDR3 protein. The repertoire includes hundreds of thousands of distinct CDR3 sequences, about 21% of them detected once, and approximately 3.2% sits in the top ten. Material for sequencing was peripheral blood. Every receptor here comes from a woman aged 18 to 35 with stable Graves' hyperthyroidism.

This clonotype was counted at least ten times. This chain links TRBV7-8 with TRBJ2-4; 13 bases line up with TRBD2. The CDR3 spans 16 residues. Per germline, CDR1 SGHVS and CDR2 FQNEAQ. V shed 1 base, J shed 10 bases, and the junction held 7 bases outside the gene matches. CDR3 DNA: TGTGCCAGCAGCTTAGTCGGGACTAGCGGGATAGGTATTCAGTACTTC. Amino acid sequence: CASSLVGTSGIGIQYF.

The CDR3 coding sequence is TGTGCCAGCAGTTCTCTAGCGGGAGGGTACTCCTACGAGCAGTACTTC. It specifies CASSSLAGGYSYEQYF. The rearrangement links TRBV28 to TRBJ2-7; TRBD2 agrees at 12 bases. From germline, CDR1 is MDHEN and CDR2 SYDVKM. This CDR3 comprises 16 residues. Trimming took 4 bases from V and 0 from J; bases not matched to a gene: 4.

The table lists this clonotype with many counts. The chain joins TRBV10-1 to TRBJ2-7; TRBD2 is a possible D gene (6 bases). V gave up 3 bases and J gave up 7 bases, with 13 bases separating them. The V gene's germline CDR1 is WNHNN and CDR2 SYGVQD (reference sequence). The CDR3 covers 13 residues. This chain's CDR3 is CASSDPGGREQYF. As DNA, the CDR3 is TGCGCCAGCAGTGATCCCGGGGGAAGGGAGCAGTACTTC.

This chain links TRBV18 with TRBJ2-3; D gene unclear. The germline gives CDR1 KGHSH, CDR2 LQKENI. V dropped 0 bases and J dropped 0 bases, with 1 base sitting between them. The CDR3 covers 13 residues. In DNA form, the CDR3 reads TGTGCCAGCTCACCACCCAGCACAGATACGCAGTATTTT. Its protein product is CASSPPSTDTQYF.

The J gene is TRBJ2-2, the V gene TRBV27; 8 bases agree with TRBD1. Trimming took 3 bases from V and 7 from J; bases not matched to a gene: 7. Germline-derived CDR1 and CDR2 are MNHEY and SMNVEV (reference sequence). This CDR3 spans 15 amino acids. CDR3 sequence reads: CASSFGQGGIGELFF. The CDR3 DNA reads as TGTGCCAGCAGTTTCGGACAGGGTGGGATCGGGGAGCTGTTTTTT.

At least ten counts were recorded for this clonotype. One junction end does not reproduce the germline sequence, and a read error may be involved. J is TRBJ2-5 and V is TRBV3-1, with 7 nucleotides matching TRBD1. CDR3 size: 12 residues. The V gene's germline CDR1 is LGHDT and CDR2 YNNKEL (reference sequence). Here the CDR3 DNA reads TGCGCCAGCAGCCAGGACAGGGAGACCCAGTACTTC. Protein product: CASSQDRETQYF.

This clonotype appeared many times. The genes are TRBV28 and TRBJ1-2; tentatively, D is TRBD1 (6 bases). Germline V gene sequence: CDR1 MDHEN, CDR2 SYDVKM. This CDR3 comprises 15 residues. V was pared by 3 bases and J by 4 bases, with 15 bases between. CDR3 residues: CASSFPFGTSYGYTF. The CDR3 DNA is TGTGCCAGCAGTTTTCCCTTTGGGACATCCTATGGCTACACCTTC.

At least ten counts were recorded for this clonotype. The CDR3 nucleotides read TGTGCCAGTAGCCGGAAACCACCCGGACTCATGAACACTGAAGCTTTCTTT. Its protein product is CASSRKPPGLMNTEAFF. This sequence joins TRBV27 and TRBJ1-1; D is unresolved. V dropped 9 bases and J dropped 0 bases, with 23 bases sitting between them. In germline, CDR1 is MNHEY, CDR2 SMNVEV (reference sequence). CDR3 length equals 17 residues.